This T cell receptor (beta chain) was sequenced in a study of T cells in Graves' hyperthyroidism and ophthalmopathy. Overall study results and limits: Prediction of ophthalmopathy progression came a median 6.5 months pre-onset.

The authors deemed Graves' hyperthyroidism stable absent ophthalmopathy progression within 18 months. It was uncontrolled infection, other autoimmune disease, pregnancy or lactation that excluded patients. Many counts were recorded for this clonotype. Its antigen remains unknown. TCR beta CDR3 regions were amplified from RNA transcripts. An initial round of RT-PCR targeting the TCR CDR3 relied on the HTBI primer set. TCRdb used MiXCR to reprocess the multiplex PCR reads, holding one entry per CDR3 protein. The sample carries approximately 530,000 distinct CDR3 sequences, around 17% recorded once. This clonotype originated in a young woman with Graves' hyperthyroidism. Sequencing input: blood.

The CDR3 nucleotides are TGTGCCAGCAGTTTAAACGGGAGGGCCCAAGATACGCAGTATTTT. It codes for CASSLNGRAQDTQYF. The chain carries TRBV12-3 or TRBV12-4 and TRBJ2-3, with 8 nucleotides matching TRBD2. The CDR3 runs to 15 residues. The J segment lost 5 bases and the V segment lost 2 bases, leaving 6 bases of the junction unmatched.